What follows are 23 T cell receptor beta chains derived from one specimen sequenced in a study of blood T cell repertoires in COVID-19. Assay: immunoSEQ multiplex PCR; the TCRdb copy retains only in-frame clones and omits some. The sample yields about 190,000 clones, around 87% seen once. Material: peripheral blood. These receptors came from a woman between 65 and 79 years old with COVID-19, enrolled during active disease.

The chain joins TRBV28 to TRBJ2-7, with 15 bases identical to TRBD2. The CDR3 runs to 17 residues. CDR1 is MDHEN and CDR2 is SYDVKM in the germline V gene. With V trimmed by 1 base and J by 6 bases, 7 bases remained unmatched. The CDR3 here is CASSLLMTGLAGGEQYF. The CDR3 bases are TGTGCCAGCAGTTTATTGATGACGGGACTAGCGGGAGGCGAGCAGTACTTC.

CDR3 sequence reads: CSVGDRDYGYTF. The CDR3 nucleotides read TGCAGCGTAGGGGACAGGGACTATGGCTACACCTTC. The rearrangement links TRBV29-1 to TRBJ1-2; 9 bases fit TRBD1. V was clipped by 6 bases and J by 3 bases; unmatched bases: 2. This CDR3 is built from 12 residues. Germline V lookup: CDR1 SQVTM, CDR2 ANQGSEA.

The chain carries TRBV27 and TRBJ2-2; 9 bases line up with TRBD2. After removal of 1 base from V and 4 bases from J, the junction contained 7 bases not matched to a gene. Per the germline V gene, CDR1 is MNHEY and CDR2 is SMNVEV (reference sequence). The CDR3 loop spans 17 amino acids. The CDR3 loop is CASSLLWREGPTGELFF. CDR3 nucleotides: TGTGCCAGCAGTTTATTATGGCGGGAGGGCCCCACCGGGGAGCTGTTTTTT.

The V and J genes are TRBV5-1 and TRBJ1-2; D is possibly TRBD1 (5 bases). The CDR3 contains 13 residues. Trimming stripped 0 bases from V and 4 bases from J, with 7 bases between. The germline gives CDR1 SGHRS, CDR2 YFSETQ. CDR3 sequence: CASSLGTTYGYTF. The CDR3, as DNA: TGCGCCAGCAGCTTGGGGACAACCTATGGCTACACCTTC.

This chain joins TRBV3-1 (or the pseudogene TRBV3-2) and TRBJ1-1; D unresolved. Germline-derived CDR1 and CDR2 are LGHDT and YNNKEL (reference sequence). The CDR3 runs to 13 residues. V lost 1 base and J lost 0, with 3 bases in between. CDR3 loop: CASSQGLNTEAFF. The CDR3 DNA is TGTGCCAGCAGCCAAGGGCTGAACACTGAAGCTTTCTTT.

The chain links TRBV7-9 to TRBJ2-7; 8 positions match TRBD1. The germline CDR1 and CDR2 sequences are SEHNR and FQNEAQ (reference sequence). The CDR3 length is 14 residues. V shed 5 bases, J shed 3 bases, and the junction held 6 bases outside the gene matches. The CDR3 coding sequence is TGTGCCAGCAGCCCTGGGACAGGTATCTACGAGCAGTACTTC. This sequence encodes CASSPGTGIYEQYF.

This chain uses TRBV10-3 with TRBJ1-1; 12 bases fit TRBD1. CDR3 length equals 15 residues. Germline-derived CDR1 and CDR2 are ENHRY and SYGVKD. Germline trimming cut 3 bases from V and 5 bases from J; bases unmatched to any gene: 4. The CDR3 DNA is TGTGCCATCAGTGATAGGGACAGGGGGCATACTGAAGCTTTCTTT. It codes for CAISDRDRGHTEAFF.

The rearrangement links TRBV27 to TRBJ2-1, with 7 bases fitting TRBD2. V was clipped by 6 bases and J by 5 bases; unmatched bases: 10. This CDR3 has 15 amino acids. CDR1 and CDR2 (germline): MNHEY, SMNVEV (reference sequence). The CDR3: CASRSTGTTNNEQFF. For the CDR3, the DNA is TGTGCCAGCAGATCGACCGGGACTACTAACAATGAGCAGTTCTTC.

CDR3 sequence: CASSQGLAVRTDTQYF. CDR3 bases: TGTGCCAGCAGCCAGGGACTAGCGGTACGCACAGATACGCAGTATTTT. The chain links TRBV3-1 (or the pseudogene TRBV3-2) to TRBJ2-3, with TRBD2 matching 11 bases. Germline values: CDR1 LGHDT, CDR2 YNNKEL (reference sequence). The ends lost 3 bases at V and 1 base at J; junction bases unmatched: 3. This CDR3 comprises 16 residues.

The chain joins TRBV4-2 to TRBJ1-4; D not resolved. CDR1 and CDR2 (germline): LGHNA, YNFKEQ. The V end was cut by 3 bases, the J end by 0 bases, with 8 bases between. The CDR3 covers 15 residues. CDR3 in DNA: TGTGCCAGCAGCCACCCCGGGACAACTAATGAAAAACTGTTTTTT. Residues: CASSHPGTTNEKLFF.

The chain uses TRBV6-5 and TRBJ2-7; maybe TRBD1 (5 bases). V gave up 5 bases and J gave up 3 bases, with 14 bases separating them. Germline lookup yields CDR1 MNHEY and CDR2 SVGAGI. This CDR3 has 14 amino acids. The CDR3: CASSLSGKDYEQYF. In DNA, the CDR3 is TGTGCCAGCAGTCTTTCAGGGAAGGACTACGAGCAGTACTTC.

The chain joins TRBV6-1 to TRBJ2-1, with a tentative D call TRBD2 (5 bases). Germline CDR1 is MNHNS and CDR2 is SASEGT. This CDR3 spans 13 amino acids. Trimming left V 2 bases short and J 5 bases short, with 7 bases between. As DNA, the CDR3 is TGTGCCAGCAGTGAACGGGGAGACAATGAGCAGTTCTTC. This sequence encodes CASSERGDNEQFF.

The J gene is TRBJ2-2, the V gene TRBV5-1, with 7 positions matching TRBD1. Per germline, CDR1 SGHRS and CDR2 YFSETQ. The ends lost 3 bases at V and 6 bases at J; junction bases unmatched: 5. The CDR3 consists of 14 residues. CDR3 DNA: TGCGCCAGCAGCTCCCAAACAGGGGCCGGGGAGCTGTTTTTT. Its translation: CASSSQTGAGELFF. The variable domain in full, with the rest retrieved from reference TRBV5-1 and TRBJ2-2, is KAGVTQTPRYLIKTRGQQVTLSCSPISGHRSVSWYQQTPGQGLQFLFEYFSETQRNKGNFPGRFSGRQFSNSRSEMNVSTLELGDSALYLCASSSQTGAGELFFGEGSRLTVL.

The J gene is TRBJ2-4, the V gene TRBV29-1; D call uncertain. In germline, CDR1 is SQVTM, CDR2 ANQGSEA. This CDR3 contains 16 residues. With 4 bases removed from V and 1 base from J, the gap between germline ends came to 17 bases. The CDR3, as DNA: TGCAGCGTTGGTGATCCATCTTCTACGGCCAAAAACATTCAGTACTTC. The encoded protein is CSVGDPSSTAKNIQYF.

The CDR3 protein is CASSRGTVGQPQHF. The DNA of the CDR3 is TGTGCCAGCAGCCGCGGGACAGTGGGACAGCCCCAGCATTTT. The V and J genes are TRBV28 and TRBJ1-5, with 7 bases that match TRBD1. V trimming: 6 bases; J trimming: 7 bases; junction bases outside the gene matches: 9. The germline gives CDR1 MDHEN, CDR2 SYDVKM. The CDR3 loop spans 14 amino acids.

CDR3 residues: CASSLNRGLSYNEQFF. As DNA, the CDR3 is TGTGCCAGCAGCTTAAATAGGGGTCTCTCCTACAATGAGCAGTTCTTC. The genes are TRBV11-3 and TRBJ2-1; D is possibly TRBD1 (5 bases). Germline CDR1 and CDR2: SGHNT and YENEEA. V was clipped by 2 bases and J by 0 bases, with 11 bases between them. The CDR3 totals 16 residues.

This chain joins TRBV5-4 and TRBJ2-7, with 7 positions matching TRBD1. The V gene end was trimmed by 4 bases and the J gene end by 7 bases; junction bases not matched to a gene: 5. The CDR3 has 12 amino acids. CDR1 and CDR2 (germline): SGHNT, YYREEE (reference sequence). The CDR3 nucleotides are TGTGCCAGCAGCATCCCACAGGGGGAGCAGTACTTC. It is translated as CASSIPQGEQYF.

The chain couples TRBV7-3 to TRBJ2-6, with D hard to call. Germline CDR1 and CDR2: SGHTA and FQGTGA. The CDR3 totals 14 residues. V was clipped by 9 bases and J by 0 bases, with 9 bases between them. The CDR3 region is CASSVDSGANVLTF. The CDR3 DNA reads TGTGCCAGTTCAGTCGACTCTGGGGCCAACGTCCTGACTTTC.

The chain is built from TRBV11-3 and TRBJ2-2, with 9 bases aligning to TRBD2. Trimming removed 0 bases from V and 4 bases from J; junction bases left unmatched: 0. CDR1 is SGHNT and CDR2 is YENEEA in the germline V gene. This CDR3 is built from 15 residues. CDR3 region: CASSLELAGTGELFF. As DNA, the CDR3 is TGTGCCAGCAGCTTAGAACTAGCGGGCACCGGGGAGCTGTTTTTT.

The genes are TRBV27 and TRBJ2-7, with D hard to call. This CDR3 contains 13 residues. The V end lost 4 bases, the J end lost 2 bases, and 9 bases lay between the germline ends. The germline gives CDR1 MNHEY, CDR2 SMNVEV (reference sequence). The CDR3 loop is CASSSHVPYEQYF. The CDR3 DNA reads as TGTGCCAGCAGTTCCCATGTCCCCTACGAGCAGTACTTC.

The chain couples TRBV5-4 to TRBJ1-1; TRBD1 is a possible D gene (5 bases). CDR1 SGHNT and CDR2 YYREEE come from the germline V gene (reference sequence). V shed 0 bases and J shed 4 bases, with 7 bases lying between them. The CDR3 extends over 13 amino acids. CDR3 amino acids: CASSLGGGTEAFF. CDR3 bases: TGTGCCAGCAGCTTGGGGGGGGGCACTGAAGCTTTCTTT. The full variable domain, its missing parts supplied by reference TRBV5-4 and TRBJ1-1, is ETGVTQSPTHLIKTRGQQVTLRCSSQSGHNTVSWYQQALGQGPQFIFQYYREEENGRGNFPPRFSGLQFPNYSSELNVNALELDDSALYLCASSLGGGTEAFFGQGTRLTVV.

The chain recombines TRBV25-1 with TRBJ2-7; D may be TRBD2 (6 bases). Trimming shortened V by 5 bases and J by 5 bases, and 16 bases separated the two germline ends. The CDR3 is 14 amino acids. Germline V gene sequence: CDR1 MGHDK, CDR2 SYGVNS. CDR3 protein: CASSNPFGGNEQYF. For the CDR3, the DNA is TGTGCCAGCAGTAACCCCTTTGGGGGGAACGAGCAGTACTTC.

The CDR3 bases are TGTGCCAGCAGTAACACAGGGAGCTCCTACGAGCAGTACTTC. Its protein is CASSNTGSSYEQYF. V usage is TRBV6-6 and J usage is TRBJ2-7, with a possible D match to TRBD1 (6 bases). The germline CDR1 and CDR2 sequences are MNHNY and SVGAGI (reference sequence). CDR3 length equals 14 residues. Trimming left V 5 bases short and J 0 bases short, with 11 bases between.